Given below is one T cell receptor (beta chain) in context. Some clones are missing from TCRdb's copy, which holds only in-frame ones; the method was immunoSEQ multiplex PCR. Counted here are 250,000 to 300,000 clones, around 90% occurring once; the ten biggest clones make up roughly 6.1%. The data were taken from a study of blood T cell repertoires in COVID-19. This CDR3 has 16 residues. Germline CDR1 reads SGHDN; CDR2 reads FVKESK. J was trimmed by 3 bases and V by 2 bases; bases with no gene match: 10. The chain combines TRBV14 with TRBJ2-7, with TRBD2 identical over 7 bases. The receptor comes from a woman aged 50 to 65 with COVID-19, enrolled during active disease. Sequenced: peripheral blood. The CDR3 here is CASSQRSPGGFYEQYF. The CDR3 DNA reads TGTGCCAGCAGCCAACGGTCCCCGGGAGGTTTCTACGAGCAGTACTTC.